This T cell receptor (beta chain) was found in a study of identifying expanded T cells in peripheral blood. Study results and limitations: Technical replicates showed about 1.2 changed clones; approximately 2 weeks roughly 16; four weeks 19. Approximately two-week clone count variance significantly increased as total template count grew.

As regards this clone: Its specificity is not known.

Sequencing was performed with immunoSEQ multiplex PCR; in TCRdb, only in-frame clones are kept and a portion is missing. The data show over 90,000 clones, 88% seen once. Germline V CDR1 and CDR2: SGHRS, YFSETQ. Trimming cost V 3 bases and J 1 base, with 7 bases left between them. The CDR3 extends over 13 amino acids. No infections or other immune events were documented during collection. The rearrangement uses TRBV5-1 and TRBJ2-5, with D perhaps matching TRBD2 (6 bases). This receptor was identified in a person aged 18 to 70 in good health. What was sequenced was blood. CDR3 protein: CASSSGLQETQYF. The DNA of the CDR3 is TGCGCCAGCAGCTCGGGACTCCAAGAGACCCAGTACTTC.